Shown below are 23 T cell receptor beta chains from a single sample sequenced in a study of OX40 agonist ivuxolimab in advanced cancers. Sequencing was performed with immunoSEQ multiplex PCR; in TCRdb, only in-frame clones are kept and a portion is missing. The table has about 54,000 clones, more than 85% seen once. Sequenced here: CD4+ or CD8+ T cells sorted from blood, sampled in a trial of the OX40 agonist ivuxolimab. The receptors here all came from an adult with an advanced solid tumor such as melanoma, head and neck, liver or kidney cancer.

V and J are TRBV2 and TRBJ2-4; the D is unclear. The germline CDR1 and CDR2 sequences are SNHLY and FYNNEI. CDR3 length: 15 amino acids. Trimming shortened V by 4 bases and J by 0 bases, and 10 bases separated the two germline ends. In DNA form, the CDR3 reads TGTGCCAGCAGTGCCAGATTCTTAGCCAAAAACATTCAGTACTTC. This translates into CASSARFLAKNIQYF.

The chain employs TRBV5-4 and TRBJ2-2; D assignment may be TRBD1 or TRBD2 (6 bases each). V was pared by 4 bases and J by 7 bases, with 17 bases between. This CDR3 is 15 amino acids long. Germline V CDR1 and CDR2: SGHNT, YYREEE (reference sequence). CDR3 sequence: CASSRGGTRVGELFF. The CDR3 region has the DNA TGTGCCAGCAGCCGAGGGGGGACCAGGGTCGGGGAGCTGTTTTTT.

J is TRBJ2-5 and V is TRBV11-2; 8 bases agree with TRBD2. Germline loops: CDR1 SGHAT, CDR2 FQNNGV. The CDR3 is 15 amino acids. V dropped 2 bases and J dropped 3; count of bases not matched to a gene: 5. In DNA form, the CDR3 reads TGTGCCAGCAGCTTACGGCATAGCGGGGAAGAGACCCAGTACTTC. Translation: CASSLRHSGEETQYF.

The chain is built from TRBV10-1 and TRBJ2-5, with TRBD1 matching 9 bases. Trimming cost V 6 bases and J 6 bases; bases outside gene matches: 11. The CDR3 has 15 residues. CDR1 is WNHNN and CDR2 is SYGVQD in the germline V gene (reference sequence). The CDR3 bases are TGCGCCAGCAGCACGGGACAGGGCCTGAGCAAGACCCAGTACTTC. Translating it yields CASSTGQGLSKTQYF.

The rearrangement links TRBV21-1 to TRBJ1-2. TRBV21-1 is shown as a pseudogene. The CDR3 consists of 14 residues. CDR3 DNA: TGTGCCAGCAGCCAAGGGGGGGCCCGCCATGGCTACACCTTC. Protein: CASSQGGARHGYTF.

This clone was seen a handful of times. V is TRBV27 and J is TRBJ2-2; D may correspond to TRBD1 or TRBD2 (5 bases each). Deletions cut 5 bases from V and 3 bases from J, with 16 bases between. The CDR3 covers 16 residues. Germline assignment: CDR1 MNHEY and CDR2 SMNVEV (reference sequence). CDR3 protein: CASSLKRGTYTGELFF. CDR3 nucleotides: TGTGCCAGCAGTCTAAAGCGAGGGACGTACACCGGGGAGCTGTTTTTT.

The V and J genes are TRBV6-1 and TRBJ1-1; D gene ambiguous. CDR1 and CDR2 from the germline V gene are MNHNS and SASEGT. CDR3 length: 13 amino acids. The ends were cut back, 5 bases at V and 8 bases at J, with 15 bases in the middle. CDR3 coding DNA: TGTGCCAGCAGTAACAGAAATCAAGGGGAAGCTTTCTTT. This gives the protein CASSNRNQGEAFF.

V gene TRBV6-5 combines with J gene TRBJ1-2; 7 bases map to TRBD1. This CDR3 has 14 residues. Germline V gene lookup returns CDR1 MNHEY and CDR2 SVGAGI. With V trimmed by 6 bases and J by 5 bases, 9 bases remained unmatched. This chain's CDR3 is CASRGRGDRYGYTF. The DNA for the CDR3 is TGTGCCAGCAGGGGCAGGGGGGACAGATATGGCTACACCTTC.

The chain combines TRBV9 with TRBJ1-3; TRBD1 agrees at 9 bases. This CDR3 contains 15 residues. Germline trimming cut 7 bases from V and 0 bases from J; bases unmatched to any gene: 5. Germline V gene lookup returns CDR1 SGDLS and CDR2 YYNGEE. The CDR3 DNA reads TGTGCCAGCCTCCGGGACAGGGTCTCTGGAAACACCATATATTTT. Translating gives CASLRDRVSGNTIYF.

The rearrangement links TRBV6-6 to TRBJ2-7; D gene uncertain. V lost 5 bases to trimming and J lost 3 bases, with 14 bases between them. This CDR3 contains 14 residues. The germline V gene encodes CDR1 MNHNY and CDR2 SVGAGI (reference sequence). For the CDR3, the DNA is TGTGCCAGCAGTCCTATCGCTGGAAACTACGAGCAGTACTTC. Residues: CASSPIAGNYEQYF.

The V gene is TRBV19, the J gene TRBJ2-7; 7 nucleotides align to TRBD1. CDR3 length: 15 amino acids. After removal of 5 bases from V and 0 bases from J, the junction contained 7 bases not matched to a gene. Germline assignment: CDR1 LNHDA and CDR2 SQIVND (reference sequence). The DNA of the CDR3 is TGTGCCAGTAGTCCAGGGACAGCCGTCTCCTACGAGCAGTACTTC. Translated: CASSPGTAVSYEQYF.

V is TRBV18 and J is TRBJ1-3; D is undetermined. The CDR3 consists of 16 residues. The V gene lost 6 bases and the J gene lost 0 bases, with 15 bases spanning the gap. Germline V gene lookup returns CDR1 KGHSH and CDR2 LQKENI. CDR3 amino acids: CASSWVPLTSGNTIYF. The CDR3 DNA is TGTGCCAGCTCCTGGGTCCCGCTAACCTCTGGAAACACCATATATTTT.

The CDR3: CASSPLAGGRSTDTQYF. The CDR3 DNA sequence: TGTGCCAGCTCACCTCTAGCGGGAGGGAGAAGCACAGATACGCAGTATTTT. The chain joins TRBV18 to TRBJ2-3, with TRBD2 matching 12 bases. The CDR3 totals 17 residues. Germline assignment: CDR1 KGHSH and CDR2 LQKENI. J lost 0 bases, V lost 3 bases, and 4 bases had no gene match.

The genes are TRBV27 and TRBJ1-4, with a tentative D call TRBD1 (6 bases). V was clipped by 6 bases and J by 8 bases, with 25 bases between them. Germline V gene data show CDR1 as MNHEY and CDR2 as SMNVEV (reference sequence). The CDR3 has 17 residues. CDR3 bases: TGTGCCAGCAGATCTACGACAGGTCTTTTGACGGGGGAAAAACTGTTTTTT. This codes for CASRSTTGLLTGEKLFF. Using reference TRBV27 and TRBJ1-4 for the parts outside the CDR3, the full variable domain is EAQVTQNPRYLITVTGKKLTVTCSQNMNHEYMSWYRQDPGLGLRQIYYSMNVEVTDKGDVPEGYKVSRKEKRNFPLILESPSPNQTSLYFCASRSTTGLLTGEKLFFGSGTQLSVL.

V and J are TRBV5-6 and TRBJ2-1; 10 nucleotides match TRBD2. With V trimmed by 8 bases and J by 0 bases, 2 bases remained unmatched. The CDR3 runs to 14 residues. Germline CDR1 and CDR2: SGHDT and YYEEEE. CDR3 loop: CASKRGGSYNEQFF. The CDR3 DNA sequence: TGTGCCAGTAAGCGGGGGGGCTCCTACAATGAGCAGTTCTTC.

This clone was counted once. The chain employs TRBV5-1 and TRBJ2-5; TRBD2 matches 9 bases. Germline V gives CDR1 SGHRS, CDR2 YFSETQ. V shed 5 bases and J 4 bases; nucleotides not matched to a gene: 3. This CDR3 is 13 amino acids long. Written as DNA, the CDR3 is TGCGCCAGCAGAGAAGCGGGGGGAGAGACCCAGTACTTC. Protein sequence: CASREAGGETQYF.

CDR3 loop: CARRGRGGQPQHF. The DNA of the CDR3 is TGTGCCCGTAGGGGCAGGGGAGGCCAGCCCCAGCATTTT. This chain connects TRBV6-8 to TRBJ1-5; maybe TRBD1 (6 bases). Germline V gene lookup returns CDR1 MNHGY and CDR2 SAAAGT. The CDR3 sequence is 13 residues long. Trimming removed 11 bases from V and 7 bases from J, with 18 bases in between.

The CDR3 reads CASSSAGTDGYTF. The CDR3 region has the DNA TGTGCCAGCAGCTCCGCAGGGACGGATGGCTACACCTTC. V is TRBV7-9 and J is TRBJ1-2, with D possibly being TRBD1 (5 bases). The germline V gene encodes CDR1 SEHNR and CDR2 FQNEAQ (reference sequence). CDR3 size: 13 residues. V lost 4 bases, J lost 6 bases, and 12 bases lay in between.

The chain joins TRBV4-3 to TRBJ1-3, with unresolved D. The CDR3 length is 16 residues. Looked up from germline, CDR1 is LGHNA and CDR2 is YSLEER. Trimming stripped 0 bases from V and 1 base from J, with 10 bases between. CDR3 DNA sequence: TGCGCCAGCAGCCAAGACGAGGGAACGTCTGGAAACACCATATATTTT. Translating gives CASSQDEGTSGNTIYF.

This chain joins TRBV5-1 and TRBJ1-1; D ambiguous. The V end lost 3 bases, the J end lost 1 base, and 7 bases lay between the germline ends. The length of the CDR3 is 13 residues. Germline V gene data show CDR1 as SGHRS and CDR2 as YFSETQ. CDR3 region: CASSSQENTEAFF. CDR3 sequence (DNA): TGCGCCAGCAGCTCGCAGGAGAACACTGAAGCTTTCTTT.

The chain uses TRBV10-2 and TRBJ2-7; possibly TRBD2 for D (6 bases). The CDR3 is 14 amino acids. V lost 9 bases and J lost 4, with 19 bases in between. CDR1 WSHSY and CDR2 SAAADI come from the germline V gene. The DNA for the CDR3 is TGCGCCAGTCGCCGGGACTTAGCAGGGTACGAGCAGTACTTC. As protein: CASRRDLAGYEQYF.

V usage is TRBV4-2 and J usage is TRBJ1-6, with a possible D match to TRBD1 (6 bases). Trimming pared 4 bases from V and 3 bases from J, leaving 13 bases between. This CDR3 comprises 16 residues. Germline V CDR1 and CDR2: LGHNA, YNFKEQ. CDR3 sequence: CASSLTGTFYNSPLHF. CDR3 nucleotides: TGTGCCAGCAGCCTAACAGGGACGTTCTATAATTCACCCCTCCACTTT.

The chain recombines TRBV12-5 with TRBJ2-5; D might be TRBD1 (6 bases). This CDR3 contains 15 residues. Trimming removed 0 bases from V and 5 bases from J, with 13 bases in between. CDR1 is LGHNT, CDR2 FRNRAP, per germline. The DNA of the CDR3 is TGTGCTAGTGGTTTGGTAAGTCAGGGGCGGGAGACCCAGTACTTC. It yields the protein CASGLVSQGRETQYF. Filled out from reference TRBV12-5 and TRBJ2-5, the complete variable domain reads DARVTQTPRHKVTEMGQEVTMRCQPILGHNTVFWYRQTMMQGLELLAYFRNRAPLDDSGMPKDRFSAEMPDATLATLKIQPSEPRDSAVYFCASGLVSQGRETQYFGPGTRLLVL.